Below, 26 T cell receptor beta chains from the same sample are listed, as sequenced in a study of regulatory T cells in long-lasting Graves disease (dated by TCRdb to the early 2020s). Library construction relied on multiplex PCR. Sequenced on an Illumina HiSeq 4000. iRepertoire HTBI primers and Arm-PCR amplification of CDR3 regions were used to construct TCR beta libraries. Starting from the raw public reads, TCRdb applied fastp trimming at Q25, assembled clones with MiXCR and retained in-frame beta chains. For every CDR3 protein sequence, its rows merge into one entry that carries the most common genes and DNA. The table for this sample lists 440,000 or so distinct CDR3 sequences; 15% of them were counted only once. Approximately 15% of the sample belongs to the ten largest clones. The sample's time point label, decoded: newly diagnosed GD, antithyroid drugs for less than 3 months. RNA was extracted from PBMCs in TRIzol for both TCR sequencing and RNA sequencing.

These data were also filed under a second study, of T cells in Graves' hyperthyroidism and ophthalmopathy.

The starting material was peripheral blood mononuclear cells (PBMCs), obtained at new diagnosis, from a patient treated with antithyroid drugs. The receptors shown here come from a woman aged 25 to 39 with Graves disease. Donor details come from another sample of the same person, matched by shared clones.

Worth noting for this clonotype: This may arise from a read error, as a much more abundant clone is one base away. This chain joins TRBV7-2 and TRBJ2-1, with 9 bases lining up with TRBD1. Germline V CDR1 and CDR2: SGHTA, FQGNSA. CDR3 length: 20 amino acids. Losses at the gene ends were 4 bases for V and 9 bases for J; bases not matched to a gene: 25. CDR3 residues: CASSSRLSSLYRGLHSEQFF. The CDR3 DNA reads TGTGCCAGCAGCTCTCGCTTATCCTCTTTATACAGGGGGCTCCACAGTGAGCAGTTCTTC.

In this sample, this clonotype turned up a few times. The chain employs TRBV12-3 or TRBV12-4 and TRBJ2-7; tentative D call: TRBD2 (6 bases). CDR3 length: 14 residues. Trimming stripped 6 bases from V and 0 bases from J, with 12 bases between. CDR3 in amino acids: CASREGRDSYEQYF. CDR3 DNA sequence: TGTGCCAGCAGGGAGGGACGGGACTCCTACGAGCAGTACTTC.

V usage is TRBV19 and J usage is TRBJ1-1; a weak D match, TRBD1 (6 bases). This CDR3 comprises 13 residues. Germline CDR1 is LNHDA and CDR2 is SQIVND (reference sequence). V lost 8 bases and J 1 base, leaving 11 bases between the germline ends. CDR3 in amino acids: CASQQGSNTEAFF. CDR3 bases: TGTGCCAGTCAGCAGGGGTCGAACACTGAAGCTTTCTTT.

This chain connects TRBV5-4 to TRBJ2-1, with D maybe TRBD1 (10 bases). CDR1 and CDR2 (germline): SGHNT, YYREEE (reference sequence). The V gene lost 0 bases and the J gene lost 15 bases, with 25 bases spanning the gap. The CDR3 sequence is 16 residues long. CDR3: CASSLETGGLSGRLFF. In DNA, the CDR3 is TGTGCCAGCAGCTTGGAGACAGGGGGCCTGAGCGGGAGGCTGTTCTTC.

This clonotype was found many times. The gene calls are TRBV3-1 and TRBJ1-6; weak D call: TRBD1 (6 bases). From germline, CDR1 is LGHDT and CDR2 YNNKEL (reference sequence). CDR3 length: 16 residues. V gave up 1 base and J gave up 7 bases, with 14 bases separating them. The CDR3 loop is CASSQGNRAGNSPLHF. CDR3 DNA: TGTGCCAGCAGCCAAGGGAACAGGGCGGGGAATTCACCCCTCCACTTT.

The chain carries TRBV5-5 and TRBJ1-5, with D possibly being TRBD1 (5 bases). Per germline, CDR1 SGHKS and CDR2 YYEKEE (reference sequence). The CDR3 is made up of 14 amino acids. With 4 bases removed from V and 9 bases from J, the gap between germline ends came to 17 bases. CDR3 region: CASSPGTAGGPQHF. For the CDR3, the DNA is TGTGCCAGCAGCCCGGGGACGGCTGGGGGGCCCCAGCATTTT.

About this clonotype itself: A much larger clone differs by one base, so this may be a read error. Because it lacks the conserved phenylalanine or tryptophan at the end, this CDR3 is likely a read error. The chain combines TRBV12-3 or TRBV12-4 with TRBJ2-1; TRBD2 aligns across 8 bases. The CDR3 loop spans 15 amino acids. Unmatched junction bases numbered 9, after V lost 7 bases and J lost 4 bases. CDR3 in DNA: TGTGCCAGCATCAAAGCGGGAGTCGGATACAATGAGCAGTTCCTC. Translating it yields CASIKAGVGYNEQFL.

This clonotype was detected many times. This chain links TRBV20-1 with TRBJ2-3; D remains ambiguous. Germline V lookup: CDR1 DFQATT, CDR2 SNEGSKA (reference sequence). The CDR3 spans 12 residues. Between the trimmed V and J ends, which lost 6 bases and 6 bases, there was a span of 13 bases. The chain's CDR3 is CSAGKGADTQYF. The CDR3 nucleotides read TGCAGTGCCGGCAAGGGTGCGGATACGCAGTATTTT.

This clonotype turned up a few times. The chain joins TRBV25-1 to TRBJ1-3, with D unresolved. CDR3 length equals 16 residues. Trimming shortened V by 5 bases and J by 1 base, and 15 bases separated the two germline ends. CDR1 is MGHDK, CDR2 SYGVNS, per germline. CDR3 residues: CASSNAAAGSGNTIYF. CDR3 in DNA: TGTGCCAGCAGTAACGCAGCGGCGGGGTCTGGAAACACCATATATTTT. The whole variable domain, remainder taken from reference TRBV25-1 and TRBJ1-3, is EADIYQTPRYLVIGTGKKITLECSQTMGHDKMYWYQQDPGMELHLIHYSYGVNSTEKGDLSSESTVSRIRTEHFPLTLESARPSHTSQYLCASSNAAAGSGNTIYFGEGSWLTVV.

This clonotype was seen repeatedly, ten times or more. The chain is built from TRBV30 and TRBJ1-2; D gene ambiguous. Trimming took off 2 bases at V and 3 bases at J, with 16 bases between the two ends. CDR1 and CDR2 from the germline V gene are GTSNPN and SVGIG (reference sequence). The CDR3 is 15 amino acids. The CDR3 region is CAWSPNWGTYYGYTF. DNA of the CDR3: TGTGCCTGGAGTCCCAACTGGGGAACATACTATGGCTACACCTTC.

The chain joins TRBV6-4 to TRBJ2-3; TRBD2 might be the D (6 bases). The CDR3 sequence is 16 residues long. V lost 2 bases to trimming and J lost 1 base, with 13 bases between them. Germline V gives CDR1 MRHNA, CDR2 SNTAGT. The CDR3 coding sequence is TGTGCCAGCAGTGACCAAGGCGGAGGGGGCACAGATACGCAGTATTTT. Its translation is CASSDQGGGGTDTQYF.

Ten or more counts support this clonotype. The chain links TRBV6-1 to TRBJ2-7; no clear D gene. The CDR3 contains 12 residues. V was shortened by 4 bases and J by 3 bases, with 7 bases between the two germline ends. The germline gives CDR1 MNHNS, CDR2 SASEGT. CDR3 in amino acids: CASSASIYEQYF. DNA of the CDR3: TGTGCCAGCAGTGCGAGTATCTACGAGCAGTACTTC.

This clonotype was seen more than once but under ten times. This rearrangement joins TRBV27 to TRBJ2-5, with 8 nucleotides matching TRBD2. V lost 4 bases to trimming and J lost 13 bases; unmatched junction nucleotides: 8. There are 12 residues in the CDR3. Germline V gene lookup returns CDR1 MNHEY and CDR2 SMNVEV (reference sequence). This CDR3 reads CASSSGGGVVYF. The CDR3 DNA reads TGTGCCAGCAGTTCGGGGGGGGGTGTCGTGTACTTC.

This clonotype appeared a few times. The genes are TRBV18 and TRBJ2-1, with a tentative D call TRBD1 (6 bases). Germline lookup yields CDR1 KGHSH and CDR2 LQKENI. CDR3 length: 14 residues. The V gene lost 0 bases and the J gene lost 4 bases, with 7 bases spanning the gap. Here the CDR3 DNA reads TGTGCCAGCTCACCACCGGACAGATACAATGAGCAGTTCTTC. Translated: CASSPPDRYNEQFF.

This clonotype has more than one count but fewer than ten. This rearrangement joins TRBV18 to TRBJ1-1; D ambiguous. V was cut by 3 bases and J by 5 bases, with 25 bases left in between. Germline lookup yields CDR1 KGHSH and CDR2 LQKENI. The CDR3 length is 18 residues. The CDR3 spells CASSPGRREKPPLTEAFF. The DNA for the CDR3 is TGTGCCAGCTCACCCGGTAGGCGGGAGAAACCCCCTCTGACTGAAGCTTTCTTT.

The genes are TRBV7-9 and TRBJ2-7, with 16 bases aligning to TRBD2. The CDR3 sequence is 18 residues long. V was pared by 5 bases and J by 1 base, with 8 bases of the junction left unmatched. The V gene's germline CDR1 is SEHNR and CDR2 FQNEAQ (reference sequence). The CDR3 here is CASSPGLAGGRRSYEQYF. The DNA for the CDR3 is TGTGCCAGCAGCCCGGGACTAGCGGGAGGGAGGAGGTCCTACGAGCAGTACTTC. The entire variable domain, with the rest obtained from reference TRBV7-9 and TRBJ2-7, is as follows: DTGVSQNPRHKITKRGQNVTFRCDPISEHNRLYWYRQTLGQGPEFLTYFQNEAQLEKSRLLSDRFSAERPKGSFSTLEIQRTEQGDSAMYLCASSPGLAGGRRSYEQYFGPGTRLTVT.

About this clonotype itself: Just one base apart from a much larger clone, this may be a read error. The CDR3 nucleotides read TGTGCCAGCAGCTTAAGTGGGGTTGGGGAGACCCAGTTCTTC. It translates to CASSLSGVGETQFF. This chain connects TRBV11-2 to TRBJ2-1, with D perhaps matching TRBD2 (5 bases). This CDR3 is 14 amino acids long. CDR1 is SGHAT, CDR2 FQNNGV, per germline. Trimming pared 2 bases from V and 13 bases from J, leaving 18 bases between.

This chain joins TRBV30 and TRBJ2-1; the match to TRBD2 covers 9 bases. CDR1 is GTSNPN and CDR2 is SVGIG in the germline V gene (reference sequence). V lost 1 base to trimming and J lost 10 bases; unmatched junction nucleotides: 5. CDR3 length equals 13 residues. The CDR3, as DNA: TGTGCCTGGAGTGCGGGACTAGCAAGCGAGCAGTTCTTC. Translation gives CAWSAGLASEQFF. The full variable domain, completed using reference TRBV30 and TRBJ2-1, is SQTIHQWPATLVQPVGSPLSLECTVEGTSNPNLYWYRQAAGRGLQLLFYSVGIGQISSEVPQNLSASRPQDRQFILSSKKLLLSDSGFYLCAWSAGLASEQFFGPGTRLTVL.

The chain couples TRBV12-3 or TRBV12-4 to TRBJ2-5, with unresolved D. The CDR3 has 12 amino acids. V lost 4 bases, J lost 8 bases, and 11 bases lay in between. Written as DNA, the CDR3 is TGTGCCAGCAGTTCCTTGACTCGTACCCAGTACTTC. This gives the protein CASSSLTRTQYF.

This clonotype appeared many times. CDR3 in DNA: TGTGCCAGCAGCTCCACAACCCACGGACTAGGGACAGATACGCAGTATTTT. This translates into CASSSTTHGLGTDTQYF. The chain combines TRBV7-8 with TRBJ2-3, with 7 bases lining up with TRBD2. V lost 4 bases to trimming and J lost 3 bases; unmatched junction nucleotides: 13. Germline lookup yields CDR1 SGHVS and CDR2 FQNEAQ. The CDR3 is 17 residues long.

This clonotype was found many times. V gene TRBV2 combines with J gene TRBJ2-1; D perhaps matches TRBD2 (6 bases). CDR1 is SNHLY and CDR2 is FYNNEI in the germline V gene. The CDR3 has 15 residues. V lost 3 bases and J lost 6, with 15 bases in between. Written as DNA, the CDR3 is TGTGCCAGCAGTGATCCGGGGGAGCTTAGCAATGAGCAGTTCTTC. Translating gives CASSDPGELSNEQFF.

This clonotype was seen repeatedly, ten times or more. The CDR3 loop is CASSTRPLAESTDTQYF. CDR3 DNA: TGTGCCAGCAGCACCCGACCACTAGCGGAAAGCACAGATACGCAGTATTTT. This chain links TRBV13 with TRBJ2-3, with 8 positions matching TRBD2. CDR1 PRHDT and CDR2 FYEKMQ come from the germline V gene (reference sequence). The V and J ends lost 5 bases and 0 bases, in that order; junction bases with no gene match: 10. The CDR3 is made up of 17 amino acids.

This clonotype was counted ten times or more. The chain has TRBV11-2 and TRBJ2-7; possible D gene TRBD1, 6 bases. The CDR3 consists of 16 residues. The V end lost 5 bases, the J end lost 3 bases, and 20 bases lay between the germline ends. The germline V gene encodes CDR1 SGHAT and CDR2 FQNNGV. The CDR3 region has the DNA TGTGCCAGCAGCAAGTTACGAGGGGCAGGGGTCTACGAGCAGTACTTC. Its translation is CASSKLRGAGVYEQYF.

This clonotype was detected ten times or more. This chain links TRBV7-9 with TRBJ2-1; 7 bases map to TRBD2. Germline trimming cut 2 bases from V and 10 bases from J; bases unmatched to any gene: 5. There are 13 residues in the CDR3. CDR1 is SEHNR and CDR2 is FQNEAQ in the germline V gene (reference sequence). CDR3 in DNA: TGTGCCAGCAGCTTAAGTAGCGGGTCAGAGCAGTTCTTC. Protein product: CASSLSSGSEQFF.

The sample holds many counts of this clonotype. The chain carries TRBV29-1 and TRBJ2-3, with 11 bases matching TRBD2. Germline V lookup: CDR1 SQVTM, CDR2 ANQGSEA. J was trimmed by 2 bases and V by 8 bases; bases with no gene match: 3. There are 13 residues in the CDR3. The CDR3 sequence: CSFSGRVTDTQYF. The CDR3 nucleotides read TGCAGCTTTAGCGGGAGGGTCACAGATACGCAGTATTTT.

This clonotype was seen many times. This chain joins TRBV30 and TRBJ1-5, with D perhaps TRBD1 (5 bases). CDR1 is GTSNPN and CDR2 is SVGIG in the germline V gene (reference sequence). The CDR3 totals 13 residues. Trimming left V 2 bases short and J 6 bases short, with 11 bases between. The CDR3 sequence is CAWSPGVVQPQHF. CDR3 coding DNA: TGTGCCTGGAGTCCGGGGGTGGTTCAGCCCCAGCATTTT.